The rows below give T cell receptor beta chains drawn from one sample of a study of T cell responses to AZD1222 COVID-19 vaccine. TCRdb's table, derived via immunoSEQ multiplex PCR, lists solely in-frame clones and lacks some. The sample has more than 150,000 clones, 90% seen once. Sequencing used peripheral blood, obtained on day 0 of AZD1222 vaccination. The source of these receptors is an adult in good health. CDR3s include the opening cysteine and the closing phenylalanine or tryptophan. D genes are given only for firm matches. The size field is filled for only some rows; it gives once, few, many or a size class.

clone_size d_call j_call v_call cdr3_nt cdr3_aa
few TRBD1 TRBJ1-5 TRBV27 TGTGCCAGCAGTCGGGAGGGGGCACCCAATCAGCCCCAGCATTTT CASSREGAPNQPQHF
- - TRBJ2-5 TRBV24-1 TGTGCCACCAGTGATCCGGGTAACCTCCAAGAGACCCAGTACTTC CATSDPGNLQETQYF
- - TRBJ1-6 TRBV7-9 TGTGCCAGCAGCTTAGTTTCTAATGGTAATTCACCCCTCCACTTT CASSLVSNGNSPLHF
- - TRBJ1-6 TRBV6-5 TGTGCCAGCAATGCCCTAGGGGCAGGAGGGTCACCCCTCCACTTT CASNALGAGGSPLHF
once - TRBJ2-7 TRBV18 TGTGCCAGCTCACCAGGGCAGACCTACGAGCAGTACTTC CASSPGQTYEQYF
- TRBD1 TRBJ1-3 TRBV3-1/TRBV3-2 TGTGCCAGCAGTCTGGTCGGGACAGGGAGAAACACCATATATTTT CASSLVGTGRNTIYF
- - TRBJ1-6 TRBV6-6 TGTGCCAGCAGTTATTCGGACAGAGATAATTCACCCCTCCACTTT CASSYSDRDNSPLHF
- TRBD2 TRBJ2-7 TRBV11-3 TGTGCCAGCTCCGAGAGCGGGAGTTCCTACGAGCAGTACTTC CASSESGSSYEQYF
- - TRBJ1-5 TRBV28 TGTGCCAGCAGCATTAGGGGTGGTCAGCCCCAGCATTTT CASSIRGGQPQHF
few - TRBJ1-5 TRBV6-1 TGTGCCAGCAGTGACAGGGTGAGACAGCCCCAGCATTTT CASSDRVRQPQHF
- TRBD1 TRBJ1-2 TRBV30 TGTGCCTGGAGCCTCGGGGCAGGGGGCCATGGCTACACCTTC CAWSLGAGGHGYTF
- - TRBJ2-2 TRBV19 TGTGCCAGTAGTATAGACTCCCCCGGGACTACCGGGGAGCTGTTTTTT CASSIDSPGTTGELFF
- TRBD2 TRBJ2-1 TRBV4-2 TGTGCCAGCAGCCAAGACCTAGCGGTTGAGCAGTTCTTC CASSQDLAVEQFF
- TRBD2 TRBJ2-5 TRBV19 TGTGCCAGTAGCTCCCTAGCGGGGCAAGAGACCCAGTACTTC CASSSLAGQETQYF
- - TRBJ2-4 TRBV20-1 TGCAGTGCGGGCTGGGACGGTCACGTTTACTTC CSAGWDGHVYF
- - TRBJ1-3 TRBV18 TGTGCCAGCTCACCACCTGGTCAGGGGCTTTTAGGAAACACCATATATTTT CASSPPGQGLLGNTIYF
- TRBD2 TRBJ2-1 TRBV7-9 TGTGCCAGCAGCTCTAGCGGGGGGGAGCAGTTCTTC CASSSSGGEQFF
once TRBD1 TRBJ2-3 TRBV30 TGTGCCTGGAGTAAAAGGACAGGCCCCACAGATACGCAGTATTTT CAWSKRTGPTDTQYF
once - TRBJ1-4 TRBV5-4 TGTGCCAGCAGCTTTAATCTCGCCGGGGGGCAAGAAAAACTGTTTTTT CASSFNLAGGQEKLFF
- - TRBJ1-2 TRBV6-6 TGTGCCAGCAGCGGGAGTAACTATGGCTACACCTTC CASSGSNYGYTF
- - TRBJ2-1 TRBV27 TGTGCCAGCAGTTTATTCGTCTGGAGCTCCTACAATGAGCAGTTCTTC CASSLFVWSSYNEQFF
- TRBD1 TRBJ1-2 TRBV3-1/TRBV3-2 TGTGCCAGCAGCGACCCAACCGAGACAGGGAAAGATGGCTACACCTTC CASSDPTETGKDGYTF
- - TRBJ1-1 TRBV3-1/TRBV3-2 TGTGCCAGCAGCCTACCCACGGTGTCGTCTGAAGCTTTCTTT CASSLPTVSSEAFF
- - TRBJ1-2 TRBV18 TGTGCCAGCTCACCAATGGGTAACGATGGTGGCTACACCTTC CASSPMGNDGGYTF
- - TRBJ1-2 TRBV9 TGTGCCAGCAGGGAGACAGAGAGCTATGGCTACACCTTC CASRETESYGYTF
- - TRBJ2-4 TRBV4-1 TGCGCCAGCAGCCAAGATAGCGGACTTACGGGGGAGGACATTCAGTACTTC CASSQDSGLTGEDIQYF
- TRBD1 TRBJ2-1 TRBV7-9 TGTGCCAGCAGCCGACAGGGATCAGCGTACAATGAGCAGTTCTTC CASSRQGSAYNEQFF
once - TRBJ1-4 TRBV5-1 TGCGCCAGCAGCTTGCCGGGACAAGAAAAACTGTTTTTT CASSLPGQEKLFF